These T cell receptor beta chains were read from a single sample in a study of early T cells in non-severe SARS-CoV-2 infection. TCRdb itself ran the 5' RACE reads through MiXCR, one entry per CDR3 protein. The repertoire includes roughly 93,000 distinct CDR3 sequences, about 15% of them detected once, and less than 0.6% sits in the top ten. Sequenced sample: whole blood. All receptors come from an adult who was a healthcare worker with PCR-confirmed SARS-CoV-2 infection or an uninfected control (not recorded which). CDR3s include the opening cysteine and the closing phenylalanine or tryptophan. Each record gives: clone size, V gene, J gene, D gene, CDR3 protein, CDR3 DNA. The D gene is left open where the match is weak. Size tells how often a clone was seen (once, few, many) or the class of an expanded clone, and some rows leave it out.

clone size: few
V gene: TRBV28
J gene: TRBJ2-5
D gene: TRBD1
CDR3 protein: CASRHRDRRETQYF
CDR3 DNA: TGTGCCAGCAGACACCGGGACAGGCGAGAGACCCAGTACTTC

clone size: .
V gene: TRBV4-1
J gene: TRBJ2-2
D gene: .
CDR3 protein: CASRVGALNTGELFF
CDR3 DNA: TGCGCCAGCAGGGTGGGGGCGCTGAACACCGGGGAGCTGTTTTTT

clone size: few
V gene: TRBV30
J gene: TRBJ2-1
D gene: TRBD1
CDR3 protein: CAWSLGTGGFQFF
CDR3 DNA: TGTGCCTGGAGTTTGGGGACAGGGGGGTTTCAGTTCTTC

clone size: few
V gene: TRBV12-3/TRBV12-4
J gene: TRBJ2-3
D gene: .
CDR3 protein: CASTLGGTRTDTQYF
CDR3 DNA: TGTGCCAGCACTCTAGGTGGCACCCGCACAGATACGCAGTATTTT

clone size: many
V gene: TRBV5-1
J gene: TRBJ2-3
D gene: .
CDR3 protein: CASSFGLVGSTDTQYF
CDR3 DNA: TGCGCCAGCAGCTTTGGGCTAGTCGGGAGCACAGATACGCAGTATTTT

clone size: .
V gene: TRBV4-1
J gene: TRBJ1-2
D gene: TRBD1
CDR3 protein: CASSQDKDRLTNYGYTF
CDR3 DNA: TGCGCCAGCAGCCAAGATAAGGACAGGTTAACTAACTATGGCTACACCTTC

clone size: .
V gene: TRBV6-5
J gene: TRBJ1-4
D gene: .
CDR3 protein: CASSYRGYKKLFF
CDR3 DNA: TGTGCCAGCAGTTACCGGGGATATAAAAAACTGTTTTTT

clone size: few
V gene: TRBV7-9
J gene: TRBJ1-3
D gene: .
CDR3 protein: CASSPLGRGDTIYF
CDR3 DNA: TGTGCCAGCAGCCCGCTCGGCAGGGGTGACACCATATATTTT

clone size: .
V gene: TRBV3-1
J gene: TRBJ2-4
D gene: TRBD2
CDR3 protein: CASSQGSIGLAGDIQYF
CDR3 DNA: TGTGCCAGCAGCCAAGGTAGTATCGGACTAGCTGGAGACATTCAGTACTTC

clone size: .
V gene: TRBV15
J gene: TRBJ1-2
D gene: .
CDR3 protein: CATRDGGDYGYTF
CDR3 DNA: TGTGCCACCAGAGATGGGGGGGACTATGGCTACACCTTC

clone size: few
V gene: TRBV28
J gene: TRBJ2-1
D gene: TRBD1
CDR3 protein: CASDREGPYNEQFF
CDR3 DNA: TGTGCCAGCGACAGGGAAGGCCCCTACAATGAGCAGTTCTTC

clone size: .
V gene: TRBV15
J gene: TRBJ2-1
D gene: .
CDR3 protein: CATSLRGSKNEQFF
CDR3 DNA: TGTGCCACCAGCTTAAGGGGGTCGAAAAATGAGCAGTTCTTC

clone size: many
V gene: TRBV24-1
J gene: TRBJ2-1
D gene: TRBD1
CDR3 protein: CATGHPGTGNEQFF
CDR3 DNA: TGTGCCACCGGGCACCCGGGGACAGGCAATGAGCAGTTCTTC

clone size: few
V gene: TRBV7-3
J gene: TRBJ2-1
D gene: .
CDR3 protein: CASSSKPGANEQFF
CDR3 DNA: TGTGCCAGCAGCTCAAAGCCGGGGGCAAATGAGCAGTTCTTC

clone size: .
V gene: TRBV27
J gene: TRBJ2-1
D gene: TRBD2
CDR3 protein: CASSLTEPSGGGRGEQFF
CDR3 DNA: TGTGCCAGCAGTTTAACCGAGCCTAGCGGGGGTGGCCGCGGTGAGCAGTTCTTC

clone size: .
V gene: TRBV12-3/TRBV12-4
J gene: TRBJ2-1
D gene: TRBD2
CDR3 protein: CASGTGTSGGAIYNEQFF
CDR3 DNA: TGTGCCAGCGGGACCGGGACTAGCGGGGGGGCCATCTACAATGAGCAGTTCTTC